This T cell receptor (beta chain) was captured by sequencing in a study of shared clonotypes between healthy human individuals. Study-wide results and limits: An effect of sequencing depth on clonotype sharing among donors was expected. The small donor group covered limited genetic and exposure diversity.

About this clone: Antigen: not known.

Sequenced by immunoSEQ multiplex PCR; TCRdb stores in-frame clones only, minus some. This table holds about 490,000 clones, 75% to 85% found once. CDR1 and CDR2 (germline): SGHTA, FQGTGA. V gave up 5 bases and J gave up 2 bases, with 9 bases separating them. CDR3 size: 14 residues. This TCR came from a woman aged 40 to 49 in good health. Some clones in this sample may be carry-over from other donors' samples. This chain joins TRBV7-3 and TRBJ2-2; D uncertain. What was sequenced was PBMCs. The CDR3 loop is CASSTYPNTGELFF. The CDR3 DNA reads as TGTGCCAGCAGCACCTACCCCAACACCGGGGAGCTGTTTTTT.